The 6 T cell receptor beta chains listed next were all sequenced from one sample in a study of shared clonotypes between healthy human individuals. TCRdb's table, derived via immunoSEQ multiplex PCR, lists solely in-frame clones and lacks some. The table records 850,000 to 1,200,000 clones, about 74% of them present only once. Sequenced sample: memory CD4+ T cells sorted from blood. Noted subset: CD45RA-negative fraction. The receptors here all came from a man aged 18 to 29 in good health.

The rearrangement joins TRBV2 to TRBJ1-1, with D unresolved. CDR1 and CDR2 (germline): SNHLY, FYNNEI. The CDR3 consists of 13 residues. V was cut by 5 bases and J by 0 bases, with 7 bases left in between. CDR3 region: CASSSTLNTEAFF. CDR3 bases: TGTGCCAGCAGTTCGACACTGAACACTGAAGCTTTCTTT.

The chain is built from TRBV5-4 and TRBJ1-1; D is unclear. This CDR3 is 15 amino acids long. The ends were cut back, 0 bases at V and 1 base at J, with 10 bases in the middle. Germline assignment: CDR1 SGHNT and CDR2 YYREEE (reference sequence). CDR3 coding DNA: TGTGCCAGCAGCTTGGTTGGCGGCCAGAACACTGAAGCTTTCTTT. It translates to CASSLVGGQNTEAFF.

The chain links TRBV30 to TRBJ2-1; no clear D gene. Germline V gene data show CDR1 as GTSNPN and CDR2 as SVGIG (reference sequence). The CDR3 consists of 15 residues. V lost 1 base and J 2 bases, leaving 12 bases between the germline ends. The CDR3 region is CAWSAPPATYNEQFF. The DNA of the CDR3 is TGTGCCTGGAGTGCCCCTCCAGCGACCTACAATGAGCAGTTCTTC.

At least ten counts were recorded for this clone. V is TRBV7-2 and J is TRBJ2-7, with 8 nucleotides matching TRBD1. Germline assignment: CDR1 SGHTA and CDR2 FQGNSA. Trimming took 7 bases from V and 2 from J; bases not matched to a gene: 7. This CDR3 spans 14 amino acids. This CDR3 reads CASNTGTGPYEQYF. The CDR3 bases are TGTGCCAGCAACACCGGGACAGGACCCTACGAGCAGTACTTC.

The chain joins TRBV5-4 to TRBJ2-5; no definite D call. The CDR3 has 14 amino acids. CDR1 is SGHNT, CDR2 YYREEE, per germline (reference sequence). With 1 base removed from V and 1 base from J, the gap between germline ends came to 8 bases. The chain's CDR3 is CASSLIQAQETQYF. In DNA form, the CDR3 reads TGTGCCAGCAGCTTGATCCAGGCCCAAGAGACCCAGTACTTC.

The chain uses TRBV6-5 and TRBJ2-2; D is possibly TRBD2 (5 bases). The CDR3 extends over 15 amino acids. Trimming took 2 bases from V and 6 from J, leaving 13 bases between them. Germline lookup yields CDR1 MNHEY and CDR2 SVGAGI. As DNA, the CDR3 is TGTGCCAGCAGTTACAGAGGCCGAGGGCCCGGGGAGCTGTTTTTT. Translation gives CASSYRGRGPGELFF.